At least ten counts were recorded for the clone carrying this T cell receptor beta chain. Germline-derived CDR1 and CDR2 are LGHNA and YSLEER. The V end lost 2 bases, the J end lost 2 bases, and 15 bases lay between the germline ends. This CDR3 comprises 17 residues. These data come from a study of chronic HIV infection and antiretroviral therapy. TCRdb re-analysed the 5' RACE reads in MiXCR, keeping a single row per CDR3 protein. The repertoire holds fewer than 40,000 distinct CDR3 sequences, with roughly 8.8% as singletons. The specimen sequenced was peripheral blood. This receptor was taken from an adult who had HIV and had not received antiretroviral therapy, or was an uninfected healthy control (not recorded which). This rearrangement joins TRBV4-3 to TRBJ2-2; D is ambiguous. For the CDR3, the DNA is TGCGCCAGCAGCCAAACCCGGTTGGGCGGAAACACCGGGGAGCTGTTTTTT. This sequence encodes CASSQTRLGGNTGELFF.